This entry lists 15 T cell receptor beta chains sequenced from one sample in a study of blood T cell repertoires in COVID-19. The data were produced by immunoSEQ multiplex PCR, yet TCRdb's version contains in-frame clones alone and is incomplete. Among about 170,000 clones listed, more than 75% were seen once. The specimen was peripheral blood. The receptors derive from a man in his sixties or seventies with acute or convalescent COVID-19.

The chain couples TRBV11-2 to TRBJ1-2, with TRBD1 as a possible D gene (6 bases). Per germline, CDR1 SGHAT and CDR2 FQNNGV. The V end lost 5 bases, the J end lost 4 bases, and 11 bases lay between the germline ends. CDR3 length: 13 amino acids. Here the CDR3 reads CASSPTGIYGYTF. DNA of the CDR3: TGTGCCAGCAGCCCGACAGGAATCTATGGCTACACCTTC.

The chain carries TRBV19 and TRBJ1-1; 7 nucleotides agree with TRBD1. Germline lookup yields CDR1 LNHDA and CDR2 SQIVND (reference sequence). The V gene end was trimmed by 0 bases and the J gene end by 8 bases; junction bases not matched to a gene: 9. The CDR3 is made up of 15 amino acids. CDR3 nucleotide sequence: TGTGCCAGTAGTATAGAATACACAGGGGCGGGAGAAGCTTTCTTT. Its translation is CASSIEYTGAGEAFF.

This chain links TRBV2 with TRBJ1-5; 9 bases are a match to TRBD1. V was pared by 4 bases and J by 7 bases, with 5 bases of the junction left unmatched. The CDR3 covers 14 residues. Germline CDR1 and CDR2: SNHLY and FYNNEI. The CDR3 bases are TGTGCCAGCAGTGGGACAGGGGAGGGGCAGCCCCAGCATTTT. Translated: CASSGTGEGQPQHF.

The chain employs TRBV5-1 and TRBJ2-3; 10 positions match TRBD2. The CDR3 is 15 amino acids. After removal of 5 bases from V and 2 bases from J, the junction contained 5 bases not matched to a gene. Germline values: CDR1 SGHRS, CDR2 YFSETQ. DNA for the CDR3: TGCGCCAGCAGGAGGACTAGCGGATCCACAGATACGCAGTATTTT. As protein: CASRRTSGSTDTQYF.

CDR3 sequence: CASRPTAGNEQFF. CDR3 nucleotide sequence: TGTGCCAGCAGGCCAACAGCTGGCAATGAGCAGTTCTTC. The V and J genes are TRBV12-3 or TRBV12-4 and TRBJ2-1; D is unclear. This CDR3 comprises 13 residues. Trimming took off 6 bases at V and 6 bases at J, with 12 bases between the two ends.

The CDR3 region has the DNA TGTGCCAGCACCGACAGGGATCAAGCTGAAGCTTTCTTT. The encoded protein is CASTDRDQAEAFF. This chain joins TRBV9 and TRBJ1-1; TRBD1 matches at 7 bases. Looked up from germline, CDR1 is SGDLS and CDR2 is YYNGEE. V lost 6 bases and J lost 6; bases outside the gene matches: 8. The CDR3 is 13 amino acids.

This clone was recorded a few times. The J gene is TRBJ1-1, the V gene TRBV7-3; no clear D. The CDR3 has 15 residues. V shed 5 bases and J shed 7 bases, with 20 bases lying between them. Looked up from germline, CDR1 is SGHTA and CDR2 is FQGTGA. The CDR3 DNA reads TGTGCCAGCAGCCCAGGTAGAGACGTCACCCATGAAGCTTTCTTT. Its protein is CASSPGRDVTHEAFF.

This rearrangement joins TRBV4-2 to TRBJ2-7, with 8 bases aligning to TRBD1. The germline CDR1 and CDR2 sequences are LGHNA and YNFKEQ. This CDR3 comprises 14 residues. V shed 4 bases, J shed 4 bases, and the junction held 6 bases outside the gene matches. CDR3 in amino acids: CASSPQGAGYEQYF. The CDR3 DNA sequence: TGTGCCAGCAGCCCCCAGGGGGCGGGTTACGAGCAGTACTTC.

This sequence joins TRBV6-5 and TRBJ1-1; D is ambiguous. This CDR3 contains 14 residues. The V end was cut by 6 bases, the J end by 6 bases, with 17 bases between. Germline V gene data show CDR1 as MNHEY and CDR2 as SVGAGI. The CDR3, as DNA: TGTGCCAGCAGCCTTCCGGGTCTTGTGGCTGAAGCTTTCTTT. Translating it yields CASSLPGLVAEAFF.

The chain is built from TRBV3-1 (or the pseudogene TRBV3-2) and TRBJ2-7; D gene uncertain. Trimming stripped 0 bases from V and 0 bases from J, with 6 bases between. The V gene's germline CDR1 is LGHDT and CDR2 YNNKEL (reference sequence). This CDR3 is 14 amino acids long. CDR3: CASSQDLVSYEQYF. The DNA for the CDR3 is TGTGCCAGCAGCCAAGATCTAGTCTCCTACGAGCAGTACTTC.

V and J are TRBV7-3 and TRBJ2-1; D is ambiguous. V was clipped by 5 bases and J by 7 bases, with 24 bases between them. Germline V lookup: CDR1 SGHTA, CDR2 FQGTGA. The CDR3 loop spans 17 amino acids. CDR3 sequence: CASSPRRFPWYANEQFF. The CDR3 DNA reads TGTGCCAGCAGCCCACGCAGATTCCCCTGGTATGCAAATGAGCAGTTCTTC.

Here the CDR3 reads CATVRDREYNQPQHF. CDR3 in DNA: TGTGCCACCGTCCGGGACAGGGAATACAATCAGCCCCAGCATTTT. The rearrangement uses TRBV19 and TRBJ1-5; 9 nucleotides match TRBD1. The CDR3 has 15 residues. The germline V gene has CDR1 LNHDA and CDR2 SQIVND (reference sequence). The V segment lost 10 bases and the J segment 3 bases; nucleotides outside the gene matches: 10.

J is TRBJ2-7 and V is TRBV10-1; perhaps TRBD1 as D (6 bases). Germline V lookup: CDR1 WNHNN, CDR2 SYGVQD (reference sequence). CDR3 length: 13 residues. The V gene lost 8 bases and the J gene lost 7 bases, with 18 bases spanning the gap. DNA of the CDR3: TGCGCCAGCCAGGGACACACTGAGGGGGAGCAGTACTTC. It translates to CASQGHTEGEQYF.

This clone was counted between two and nine times. The chain has TRBV10-1 and TRBJ2-1; perhaps TRBD1 as D (6 bases). This CDR3 region has 13 residues. V lost 6 bases and J 13 bases, leaving 19 bases between the germline ends. CDR1 is WNHNN and CDR2 is SYGVQD in the germline V gene (reference sequence). CDR3 coding DNA: TGCGCCAGCAGAGATACACAGGGTGGGCGTCAGTTCTTC. Amino acid sequence: CASRDTQGGRQFF.

The genes are TRBV7-8 and TRBJ2-5, with 11 bases fitting TRBD2. Germline V gene lookup returns CDR1 SGHVS and CDR2 FQNEAQ. The V segment lost 4 bases and the J segment 0 bases; nucleotides outside the gene matches: 7. The CDR3 totals 17 residues. Here the CDR3 reads CASSSTRTSGYQETQYF. The CDR3 DNA reads as TGTGCCAGCAGCTCGACCCGGACTAGCGGGTACCAAGAGACCCAGTACTTC.